This TCR beta chain was recorded in a study of shared clonotypes between healthy human individuals. Only one count was recorded for this clone. The method was immunoSEQ multiplex PCR; TCRdb's version includes in-frame clones alone and lacks a portion of them. The data contain some 510,000 clones, approximately 79% of them seen just once; the ten biggest clones take up over 10%. The V end was cut by 4 bases, the J end by 4 bases, with 17 bases between. This CDR3 has 16 residues. CDR1 and CDR2 (germline): LNHDA, SQIVND (reference sequence). Sequenced sample: PBMCs. The chain combines TRBV19 with TRBJ2-1, with D perhaps assigned TRBD1 or TRBD2 (6 bases each). This TCR was recovered from a woman in her thirties or forties in good health. Some clones in this sample may be carry-over from other donors' samples. CDR3 bases: TGTGCCAGTAGTACCACCCCGGGGGCCTCATACAATGAGCAGTTCTTC. Translation gives CASSTTPGASYNEQFF.